This TCR beta chain was captured in a study of cytomegalovirus exposure and HLA in healthy donors. Study information: The same platform as the 650 to 700 first-cohort repertoires was used for the roughly 130 validation repertoires, a later analysis reported. Study-level points and caveats: The study put 150 or so TCR beta chains on its list as cytomegalovirus-associated. TCR sequences were mostly rare, though some public TCRs occurred in many donors.

Sequencing was performed with immunoSEQ multiplex PCR; in TCRdb, only in-frame clones are kept and a portion is missing. The sample yields about 330,000 clones, around 90% seen once. As for this clone: Its specificity is unknown.

After removal of 0 bases from V and 6 bases from J, the junction contained 7 bases not matched to a gene. The germline CDR1 and CDR2 sequences are SGDLS and YYNGEE. The CDR3 is 16 amino acids. The specimen was PBMCs. The chain is built from TRBV9 and TRBJ2-7; 12 nucleotides line up with TRBD1. This sequence was found in a woman aged 25 to 45 in good health and CMV-seropositive. The CDR3 reads CASSVAGDRGPGEQYF. The CDR3 DNA is TGTGCCAGCAGCGTAGCTGGGGACAGGGGGCCTGGCGAGCAGTACTTC.